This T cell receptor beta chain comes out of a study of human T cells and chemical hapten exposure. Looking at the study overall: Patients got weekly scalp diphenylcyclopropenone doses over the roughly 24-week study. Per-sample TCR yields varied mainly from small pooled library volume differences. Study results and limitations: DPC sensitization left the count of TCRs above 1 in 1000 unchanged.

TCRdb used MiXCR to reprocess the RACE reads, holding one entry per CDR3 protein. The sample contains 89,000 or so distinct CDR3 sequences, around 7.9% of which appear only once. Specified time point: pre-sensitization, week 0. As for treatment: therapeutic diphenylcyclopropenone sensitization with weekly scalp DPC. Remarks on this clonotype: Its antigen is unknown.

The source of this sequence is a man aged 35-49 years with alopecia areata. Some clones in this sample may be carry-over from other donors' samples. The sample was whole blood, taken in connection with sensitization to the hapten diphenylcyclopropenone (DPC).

CDR3 bases: TGTGCCAGCAGTTACGGGGCAGGGGGCGTTAGCACAGATACGCAGTATTTT. Translated: CASSYGAGGVSTDTQYF. The chain links TRBV6-5 to TRBJ2-3, with 8 bases that match TRBD1. With V trimmed by 2 bases and J by 0 bases, 7 bases remained unmatched. The CDR3 length is 17 residues. Germline CDR1 MNHEY, CDR2 SVGAGI.